This TCR beta chain emerged from a study of liver allograft versus peripheral blood T cells. Study as a whole: Intrahepatic T cell receptor repertoires from transplanted livers were compared against repertoires in recipients' peripheral blood.

Germline V gives CDR1 KGHSH, CDR2 LQKENI. The CDR3 consists of 16 residues. J lost 4 bases, V lost 3 bases, and 4 bases had no gene match. One entry per CDR3 protein results from TCRdb running MiXCR on the reads. The repertoire has around 15,000 distinct CDR3 sequences, approximately 20% of them found once; the top ten carry about an eighth. This clonotype is medium-sized in the sample. The rearrangement links TRBV18 to TRBJ2-1; TRBD2 agrees at 12 bases. This clonotype was obtained from a human patient who had a liver transplant. Some T cells may have originated in the graft donor. The CDR3 bases are TGTGCCAGCTCACCCGGACTAGCGGGGCATTACAATGAGCAGTTCTTC. Protein: CASSPGLAGHYNEQFF.